The present entry profiles one T cell receptor beta chain with its context. The antigen is undetermined. PCR employed 60 Vbeta and 13 Jbeta primers. Some clones are missing from TCRdb's copy, which holds only in-frame ones; the method was immunoSEQ multiplex PCR. The sample comprises about 110,000 clones, around 80% of which are singletons, and 2.5% to 3.5% rests with the top ten. Germline V gives CDR1 SGHTA, CDR2 FQGTGA. V lost 5 bases, J lost 14 bases, and 10 bases stayed unmatched. The CDR3 runs 12 residues. The data derive from a study of cytomegalovirus exposure and HLA in healthy donors. General study points: Further analysis, carried out later, found HLA-associated TCR beta chains more clonally expanded than equally common other chains. The authors enumerated some 160 TCR beta chains as linked to cytomegalovirus.

This receptor was taken from a woman in her sixties in good health and CMV-seropositive. The sequencing sample was made of PBMCs. The J gene is TRBJ1-2, the V gene TRBV7-3, with 8 bases aligning to TRBD1. The CDR3 DNA follows: TGTGCCAGCAGCCAGGGGGCAAATGGGAGGACCTTC. Translating gives CASSQGANGRTF.